The 11 T cell receptor beta chains reported below all come from one sample, sequenced in a study of identical twins. Via MiXCR, TCRdb re-called the 5' RACE reads, giving one row per CDR3 protein. The data hold about 240,000 distinct CDR3 sequences, with under 12% observed a single time. The sequenced material came from memory T cells sorted from blood. The receptors originated from a man aged 45-60 years in good health.

This clonotype occurred many times. The chain links TRBV7-2 to TRBJ2-7; D unclear. Germline V lookup: CDR1 SGHTA, CDR2 FQGNSA. This CDR3 is built from 14 residues. Trimming removed 1 base from V and 1 base from J, with 8 bases in between. CDR3 in DNA: TGTGCCAGCAGCTTAGAGGCAACATCCTACGAGCAGTACTTC. It codes for CASSLEATSYEQYF.

The rearrangement links TRBV7-2 to TRBJ2-5; no definite D call. V lost 5 bases and J lost 5, with 15 bases in between. Germline CDR1 reads SGHTA; CDR2 reads FQGNSA. CDR3 length: 14 residues. In DNA, the CDR3 is TGTGCCAGCAGCGCATATCGCCTCCAGGAGACCCAGTACTTC. This encodes CASSAYRLQETQYF.

The CDR3 DNA reads as TGTGCCAGCTCACCACTCCCGGGACAGGGGATCTATGAGCAGTTCTTC. Translating it yields CASSPLPGQGIYEQFF. The chain has TRBV18 and TRBJ2-1; the match to TRBD1 covers 10 bases. The CDR3 sequence is 16 residues long. V shed 1 base and J 8 bases; nucleotides not matched to a gene: 8. Germline V CDR1 and CDR2: KGHSH, LQKENI.

This clonotype was seen a handful of times. V is TRBV18 and J is TRBJ2-7, with TRBD2 as a possible D gene (6 bases). The V and J ends lost 3 bases and 6 bases respectively, with 12 bases between them. Per the germline V gene, CDR1 is KGHSH and CDR2 is LQKENI. CDR3 size: 13 residues. The DNA for the CDR3 is TGTGCCAGCTCACCCAAGGGAGGCTCCGAGCAGTACTTC. Its translation is CASSPKGGSEQYF.

This clonotype was seen more than once but under ten times. The chain uses TRBV29-1 and TRBJ2-5; 16 bases match TRBD2. This CDR3 has 14 residues. CDR1 and CDR2 from the germline V gene are SQVTM and ANQGSEA. The V gene end was trimmed by 6 bases and the J gene end by 5 bases; junction bases not matched to a gene: 3. CDR3 amino acids: CSVAGLAGGETQYF. The CDR3 nucleotides read TGCAGCGTGGCGGGACTAGCGGGGGGGGAGACCCAGTACTTC.

The rearrangement uses TRBV28 and TRBJ2-7, with D uncertain. The germline gives CDR1 MDHEN, CDR2 SYDVKM. Trimming removed 6 bases from V and 1 base from J, with 16 bases in between. The CDR3 is 15 residues long. CDR3: CASSLEWSLSYEQYF. CDR3 coding DNA: TGTGCCAGCAGCCTGGAGTGGTCCCTGTCCTACGAGCAGTACTTC.

The chain employs TRBV6-1 and TRBJ2-1; TRBD1 agrees at 8 bases. The V segment lost 6 bases and the J segment 0 bases; nucleotides outside the gene matches: 4. This CDR3 is built from 15 residues. Germline-derived CDR1 and CDR2 are MNHNS and SASEGT. The CDR3 here is CASRPGGFSYNEQFF. In DNA form, the CDR3 reads TGTGCCAGCAGACCAGGGGGCTTCTCCTACAATGAGCAGTTCTTC.

This clonotype was picked up many times. This chain connects TRBV13 to TRBJ2-5; D tentatively reads TRBD1 or TRBD2 (6 bases each). The CDR3 runs 17 residues. Trimming cost V 4 bases and J 2 bases, with 20 bases left between them. Germline V lookup: CDR1 PRHDT, CDR2 FYEKMQ (reference sequence). The CDR3 region has the DNA TGTGCCAGCAGCTCCGAGAGGGGGGCCGGCGGACAAGAGACCCAGTACTTC. Its translation is CASSSERGAGGQETQYF. The full variable domain, with the rest looked up from reference TRBV13 and TRBJ2-5, is AAGVIQSPRHLIKEKRETATLKCYPIPRHDTVYWYQQGPGQDPQFLISFYEKMQSDKGSIPDRFSAQQFSDYHSELNMSSLELGDSALYFCASSSERGAGGQETQYFGPGTRLLVL.

The rearrangement joins TRBV5-1 to TRBJ1-1; D is undetermined. Germline values: CDR1 SGHRS, CDR2 YFSETQ. The CDR3 totals 14 residues. With 4 bases removed from V and 0 bases from J, the gap between germline ends came to 10 bases. Written as DNA, the CDR3 is TGCGCCAGCAGCGTTAGCCACGTGAACACTGAAGCTTTCTTT. Encoded protein: CASSVSHVNTEAFF.

This clonotype was seen at least ten times. V is TRBV30 and J is TRBJ1-2; D uncertain. Germline V lookup: CDR1 GTSNPN, CDR2 SVGIG (reference sequence). Trimming pared 7 bases from V and 4 bases from J, leaving 7 bases between. The CDR3 length is 10 residues. The chain's CDR3 is CALDLYGYTF. In nucleotides, the CDR3 is TGTGCCTTGGATCTCTATGGCTACACCTTC.

V usage is TRBV20-1 and J usage is TRBJ2-3; perhaps TRBD2 as D (6 bases). From germline, CDR1 is DFQATT and CDR2 SNEGSKA (reference sequence). This CDR3 is built from 15 residues. Trimming cost V 4 bases and J 0 bases, with 14 bases left between them. The CDR3 nucleotides read TGCAGTGCTACCTCTGGCGGGATGAGCACAGATACGCAGTATTTT. Its translation: CSATSGGMSTDTQYF.